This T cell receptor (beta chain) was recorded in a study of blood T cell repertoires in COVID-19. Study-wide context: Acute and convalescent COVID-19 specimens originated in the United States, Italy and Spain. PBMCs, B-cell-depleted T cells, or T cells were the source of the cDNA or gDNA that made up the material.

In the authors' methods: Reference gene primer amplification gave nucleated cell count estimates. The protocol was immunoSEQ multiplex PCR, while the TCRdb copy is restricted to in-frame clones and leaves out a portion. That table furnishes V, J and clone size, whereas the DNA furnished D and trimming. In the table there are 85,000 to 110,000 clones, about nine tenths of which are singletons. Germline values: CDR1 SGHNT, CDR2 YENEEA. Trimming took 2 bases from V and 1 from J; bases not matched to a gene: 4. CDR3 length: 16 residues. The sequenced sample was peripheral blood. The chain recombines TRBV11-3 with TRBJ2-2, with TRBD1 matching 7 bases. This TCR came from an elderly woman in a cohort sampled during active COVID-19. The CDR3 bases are TGTGCCAGCAGCTTAACGTCAGGGGGGAACACCGGGGAGCTGTTTTTT. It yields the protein CASSLTSGGNTGELFF.